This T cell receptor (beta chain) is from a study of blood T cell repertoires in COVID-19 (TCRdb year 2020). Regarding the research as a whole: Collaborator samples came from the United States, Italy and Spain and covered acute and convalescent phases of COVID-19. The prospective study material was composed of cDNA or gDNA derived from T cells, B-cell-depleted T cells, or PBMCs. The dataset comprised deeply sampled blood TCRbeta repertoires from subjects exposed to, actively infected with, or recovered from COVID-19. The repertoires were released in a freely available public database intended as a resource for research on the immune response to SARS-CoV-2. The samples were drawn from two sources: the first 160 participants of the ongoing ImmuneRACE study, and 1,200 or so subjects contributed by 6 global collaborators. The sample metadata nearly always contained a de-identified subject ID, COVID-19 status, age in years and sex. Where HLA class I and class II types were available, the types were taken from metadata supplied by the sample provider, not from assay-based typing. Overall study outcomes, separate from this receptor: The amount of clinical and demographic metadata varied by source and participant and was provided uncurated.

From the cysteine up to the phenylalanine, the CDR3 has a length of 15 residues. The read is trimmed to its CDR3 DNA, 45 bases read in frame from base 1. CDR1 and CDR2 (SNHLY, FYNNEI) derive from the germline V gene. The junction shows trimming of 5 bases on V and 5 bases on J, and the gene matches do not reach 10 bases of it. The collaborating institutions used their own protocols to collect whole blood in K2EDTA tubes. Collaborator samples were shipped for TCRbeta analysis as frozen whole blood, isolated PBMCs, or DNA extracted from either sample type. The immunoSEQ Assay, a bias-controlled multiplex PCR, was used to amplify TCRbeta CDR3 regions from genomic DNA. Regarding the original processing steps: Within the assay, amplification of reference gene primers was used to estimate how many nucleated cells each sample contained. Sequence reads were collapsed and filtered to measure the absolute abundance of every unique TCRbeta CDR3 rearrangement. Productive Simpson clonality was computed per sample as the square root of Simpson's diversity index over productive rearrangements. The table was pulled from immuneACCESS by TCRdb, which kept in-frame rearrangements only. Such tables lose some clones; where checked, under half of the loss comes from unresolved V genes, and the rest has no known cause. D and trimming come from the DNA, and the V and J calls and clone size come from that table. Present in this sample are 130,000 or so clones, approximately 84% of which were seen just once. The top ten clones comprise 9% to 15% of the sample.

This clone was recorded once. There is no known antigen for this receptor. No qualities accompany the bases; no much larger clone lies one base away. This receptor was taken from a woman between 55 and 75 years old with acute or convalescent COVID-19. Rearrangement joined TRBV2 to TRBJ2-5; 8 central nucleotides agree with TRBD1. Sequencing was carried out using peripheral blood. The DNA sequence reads TGTGCCAGCAGTTGGGGCCAGGGGGCCGGGGAGACCCAGTACTTC. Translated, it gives CASSWGQGAGETQYF.